This T cell receptor (beta chain) appears in the sequencing data of a study of a mutant IDH1 vaccine in newly diagnosed glioma. The wider study: Treated patients, averaging roughly 40 years, were roughly 60% male and around 38% female. Patients previously underwent radiotherapy, temozolomide, or both, and most underwent both.

Sequenced by immunoSEQ multiplex PCR; TCRdb stores in-frame clones only, minus some. The data hold about 92,000 clones, with roughly 78% observed a single time. From germline, CDR1 is SGHKS and CDR2 YYEKEE (reference sequence). This CDR3 is built from 16 residues. V dropped 0 bases and J dropped 0 bases, with 12 bases sitting between them. The time point was: baseline, week 1 (first vaccination visit). Treatment given: pre-vaccination baseline after standard-of-care therapy. Donors' newly diagnosed IDH1-mutant WHO grade 3 or 4 astrocytomas lacked nuclear ATRX. The starting material was PBMCs, obtained from a glioma patient treated with radiotherapy, temozolomide or both. The origin of this receptor is a man aged 35-49 years with glioma. The chain employs TRBV5-5 and TRBJ1-1; TRBD1 might be the D (6 bases). The CDR3 DNA sequence: TGTGCCAGCAGCTTGGCTAGGGACACCATGAACACTGAAGCTTTCTTT. Translating it yields CASSLARDTMNTEAFF. The variable domain in full, completed from reference TRBV5-5 and TRBJ1-1, reads DAGVTQSPTHLIKTRGQQVTLRCSPISGHKSVSWYQQVLGQGPQFIFQYYEKEERGRGNFPDRFSARQFPNYSSELNVNALLLGDSALYLCASSLARDTMNTEAFFGQGTRLTVV.